A selection of T cell receptor beta chains follows, all from one sample in a study of T cells in Graves' hyperthyroidism and ophthalmopathy. TCRdb itself ran the multiplex PCR reads through MiXCR, one entry per CDR3 protein. The repertoire holds roughly 650,000 distinct CDR3 sequences, with approximately 15% as singletons. Source material: blood. The source is a woman aged 40 to 50 with Graves' ophthalmopathy. Both conserved end residues are part of each CDR3. The D gene is left open where the match is weak. The size entry is marked missing in some rows and otherwise reads once, few, many or a size class.

j_gene | v_gene | d_gene | abundance | CDR3nt | CDR3aa
TRBJ2-7 | TRBV2 | TRBD2 | many | TGTGCCAGCAGGGGCCTGGTGGATAGCGGGAGAGTGGGGGAGCAGTACTTC | CASRGLVDSGRVGEQYF
TRBJ2-7 | TRBV27 | TRBD2 | - | TGTGCCAGCAGTGGACTAGCGGGAGGATCGGGGGAGCAGTACTTC | CASSGLAGGSGEQYF
TRBJ2-3 | TRBV10-3 | - | many | TGTGCCATCAGTGGAGCAGGGGAAAGGTCAGATACGCAGTATTTT | CAISGAGERSDTQYF
TRBJ2-2 | TRBV10-2 | - | - | TGCGCCAGCAGACAGGTTAACACCGGGGAGCTGTTTTTT | CASRQVNTGELFF
TRBJ1-5 | TRBV3-1 | - | many | TGTGCCAGCAGCCAAGGGTCAGGCAATCAGCCCCAGCATTTT | CASSQGSGNQPQHF
TRBJ1-6 | TRBV25-1 | TRBD1 | - | TGTGCCAGCAGAGGGACAGGGACGGGATCACCCCTCCACTTT | CASRGTGTGSPLHF
TRBJ1-4 | TRBV20-1 | - | many | TGCAGTGCTAGACCCGCTGTGGGGGCTAATGAAAAACTGTTTTTT | CSARPAVGANEKLFF
TRBJ1-6 | TRBV6-1 | - | few | TGTGCCAGCAATAGACTGCAAAACCCCGGGTCACCCCTCCACTTT | CASNRLQNPGSPLHF
TRBJ1-1 | TRBV5-1 | - | many | TGCGCCAGCAGCGTACAGAAGAACACTGAAGCTTTCTTT | CASSVQKNTEAFF
TRBJ2-5 | TRBV29-1 | - | - | TGCAGCGTTGAGGAGGGGCGGGTAGAGACCCAGTACTTC | CSVEEGRVETQYF
TRBJ2-7 | TRBV5-5 | - | many | TGTGCCAGCAGCTTAATTAACGAGCAGTACTTC | CASSLINEQYF
TRBJ1-1 | TRBV12-3/TRBV12-4 | - | many | TGTGCCAGCAGCGAAACAGGGCTAGGGACTGAAGCTTTCTTT | CASSETGLGTEAFF
TRBJ2-1 | TRBV7-2 | TRBD2 | many | TGTGCCAGCAGCTTAGGGGCTAGCGGGAGGAATGAGCAGTTCTTC | CASSLGASGRNEQFF
TRBJ2-1 | TRBV20-1 | TRBD2 | - | TGCAGTGCTAGAGATCGGCTAGCGGGTTACAATGAGCAGTTCTTC | CSARDRLAGYNEQFF
TRBJ2-3 | TRBV7-9 | - | many | TGTGCCAGCAACCGCCGGGGTTCAGAAGATACGCAGTATTTT | CASNRRGSEDTQYF
TRBJ2-7 | TRBV20-1 | - | many | TGCAGTGCTAGAGACAGGGGTCGGTCCTACGAGCAGTACTTC | CSARDRGRSYEQYF